A single sample is the source of the 6 T cell receptor beta chains below, sequenced in a study of blood T cell repertoires in COVID-19. Assay: immunoSEQ multiplex PCR; the TCRdb copy retains only in-frame clones and omits some. The table includes approximately 350,000 clones, approximately 90% detected once. Sequences were obtained from PBMCs or T cells enriched from blood (not recorded which). These receptor sequences come from a man younger than 35 who had recovered from COVID-19.

This chain links TRBV4-1 with TRBJ1-6, with D hard to call. The ends were cut back, 4 bases at V and 9 bases at J, with 13 bases in the middle. Germline CDR1 reads MGHRA; CDR2 reads YSYEKL. The CDR3 has 14 residues. The CDR3 loop is CASSPTGSRSPLHF. The DNA of the CDR3 is TGCGCCAGCAGCCCGACGGGGAGTCGTTCACCCCTCCACTTT.

CDR3 protein: CASSQGGVGTEAFF. The CDR3 bases are TGTGCCAGCAGCCAAGGGGGAGTGGGCACTGAAGCTTTCTTT. The chain couples TRBV3-1 (or the pseudogene TRBV3-2) to TRBJ1-1; no reliable D call. Trimming took 1 base from V and 4 from J, leaving 10 bases between them. This CDR3 contains 14 residues. Germline lookup yields CDR1 LGHDT and CDR2 YNNKEL (reference sequence).

This sequence joins TRBV18 and TRBJ1-4, with D uncertain. Germline V lookup: CDR1 KGHSH, CDR2 LQKENI. The CDR3 runs 14 residues. Trimming cost V 2 bases and J 11 bases, with 15 bases left between them. CDR3 residues: CASSPTAGEEKLFF. CDR3 DNA sequence: TGTGCCAGCTCACCAACGGCTGGTGAGGAGAAACTGTTTTTT.

CDR3 nucleotide sequence: TGTGCCAGCAGCCTAGGGCGGGGGAGCTCCTACAATGAGCAGTTCTTC. Translated, it gives CASSLGRGSSYNEQFF. The chain combines TRBV7-2 with TRBJ2-1, with 7 bases that match TRBD2. Germline-derived CDR1 and CDR2 are SGHTA and FQGNSA. CDR3 length equals 16 residues. V lost 5 bases, J lost 0 bases, and 7 bases stayed unmatched.

This rearrangement joins TRBV7-7 to TRBJ2-4; TRBD2 agrees at 8 bases. The CDR3 runs to 19 residues. V shed 2 bases, J shed 5 bases, and the junction held 17 bases outside the gene matches. Germline V gene sequence: CDR1 SSHAT, CDR2 FNYEAQ (reference sequence). CDR3 protein: CASSLSPGGGLISQNIQYF. The CDR3 bases are TGTGCCAGCAGCTTATCCCCGGGGGGGGGCCTCATCAGCCAAAACATTCAGTACTTC.

This sequence joins TRBV18 and TRBJ2-5; TRBD1 might be the D (6 bases). V lost 0 bases and J lost 4, with 12 bases in between. Germline lookup yields CDR1 KGHSH and CDR2 LQKENI. This CDR3 has 15 amino acids. The CDR3 DNA reads TGTGCCAGCTCACCACCGCAGGGGCGGTCAGAGACCCAGTACTTC. Its translation: CASSPPQGRSETQYF.